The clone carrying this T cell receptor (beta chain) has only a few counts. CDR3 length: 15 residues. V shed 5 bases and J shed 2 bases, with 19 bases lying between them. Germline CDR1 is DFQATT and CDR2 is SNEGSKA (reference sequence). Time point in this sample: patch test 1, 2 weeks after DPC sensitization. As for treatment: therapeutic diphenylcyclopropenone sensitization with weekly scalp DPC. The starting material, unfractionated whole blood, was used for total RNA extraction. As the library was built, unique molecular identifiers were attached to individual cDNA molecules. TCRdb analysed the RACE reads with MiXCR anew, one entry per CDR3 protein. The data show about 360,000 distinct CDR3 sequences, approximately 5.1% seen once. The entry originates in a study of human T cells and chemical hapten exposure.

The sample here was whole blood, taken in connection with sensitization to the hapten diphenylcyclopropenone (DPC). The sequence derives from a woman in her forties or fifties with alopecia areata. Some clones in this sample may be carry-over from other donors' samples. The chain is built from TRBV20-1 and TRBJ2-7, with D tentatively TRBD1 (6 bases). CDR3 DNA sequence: TGCAGTGCTGCAAAGGCCCGGGACAACACCTACGAGCAGTACTTC. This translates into CSAAKARDNTYEQYF.